This paragraph covers one T cell receptor beta chain sequence. These data come from a study of shared clonotypes between healthy human individuals. CD8 memory fractions consisted of CD45RO+ and CCR7-negative CD45RA+ TemRA cells together. TCRdb's table, derived via immunoSEQ multiplex PCR, lists solely in-frame clones and lacks some. The repertoire holds approximately 92,000 clones, with approximately 63% as singletons. Unmatched junction bases numbered 6, after V lost 4 bases and J lost 1 base. The CDR3 contains 16 residues. Germline lookup yields CDR1 SGHAT and CDR2 FQNNGV. The gene calls are TRBV11-2 and TRBJ2-3, with 9 bases that match TRBD2. The clonotype originates from a man aged 25-45 years in good health. The sample taken for sequencing was memory CD8+ T cells sorted from blood. Described subset: CD45RO+ cells pooled with CCR7-negative TemRA cells. CDR3 region: CASSSRLAVGTDTQYF. Written as DNA, the CDR3 is TGTGCCAGCAGCTCAAGACTAGCGGTTGGCACAGATACGCAGTATTTT.